This TCR beta chain derives from a study of blood T cell repertoires in COVID-19. Across the whole study: Sources were T cells, B-cell-depleted T cells, or PBMCs; the material itself was cDNA or gDNA.

The assay was immunoSEQ multiplex PCR, and TCRdb's table has in-frame clones only and misses some. The sample carries a few hundred thousand clones, around 85% recorded once. This sequence originates from a woman aged 45-65 years who had recovered from COVID-19. Specimen: PBMCs or T cells enriched from blood (not recorded which).

The CDR3 is CASSQGRATDTQYF. The CDR3 region has the DNA TGCGCCAGCAGCCAAGGCAGGGCCACAGATACGCAGTATTTT. This chain joins TRBV4-1 and TRBJ2-3, with TRBD1 as a possible D gene (5 bases). CDR1 MGHRA and CDR2 YSYEKL come from the germline V gene. The CDR3 is 14 amino acids. Between the trimmed V and J ends, which lost 1 base and 2 bases, there was a span of 7 bases.